This T cell receptor beta chain is drawn from a study of cytomegalovirus exposure and HLA in healthy donors (dated by TCRdb to the late 2010s). General notes on the study: A later analysis indicated that the 120 validation repertoires were generated on the platform also employed for the 700 or so repertoires of the first cohort. A separate validation cohort of about 110 different subjects was used in addition to the roughly 720-subject first cohort. High-throughput TCR immunosequencing, statistical association of individual TCRs with disease status, and machine learning were combined to predict cytomegalovirus infection status. The study was designed to test whether signatures of past pathogen exposure could be identified by cataloging public T cell receptors.

Donors formed part of the validation cohort, which comprised about 120 subjects and was distinct from the first cohort of 690 or so subjects. With regard to this clone: This receptor's antigen is unknown. No clone much larger than this one lies a single base away; base qualities are absent.

Beyond this particular receptor, the publication reports: While some public TCRs were present in many individuals, most TCR sequences turned up only very rarely across donors. The authors suggested that the approach could potentially be generalized to other disease states and immunological phenotypes. Of the cluster scores, approximately 95% were above 0 in a later analysis, which found that TCRs clustered in the first cohort also tended to co-occur in the 120 or so validation repertoires. A few of the identified cytomegalovirus-associated TCR beta chains were confirmed in vitro to be specific for cytomegalovirus antigens. In the study, around 150 TCR beta chains were listed as associated with cytomegalovirus. The classifier was reported to diagnose cytomegalovirus status with high specificity and sensitivity in both the original and validation cohorts. The validation cohort had no HLA typing available for a later analysis, so co-occurrence within that cohort was assessed over all 110 or so repertoires.

At the junction V is shortened by 5 bases and J by 6 bases; bases outside the gene matches: 9. The germline V gene sets CDR1 to SGHRS and CDR2 to YFSETQ. The CDR3 runs 16 amino acids, cysteine and phenylalanine included. The kept DNA is CDR3 alone, 48 bases in frame from the first base. The library was generated by the immunoSEQ multiplex PCR assay. As for the original processing: A statistical classification framework was built to diagnose cytomegalovirus status from the catalog of TCR beta chain sequences. TCRdb limited this immuneACCESS table to in-frame rearrangements with V and J called. A share of clones is missing; checked studies link under half to unresolved V genes, and the rest is unexplained. The V and J calls and clone size are taken from that table; D and trimming were inferred from the DNA. The sample yields some 120,000 clones; approximately 94% were counted once. Less than 2% of the sample comes from the top ten.

Sequenced material: PBMCs. The sequence links TRBV5-1 to TRBJ2-3; 13 bases in the middle match TRBD2. The origin of this receptor is a man aged 18 to 35 in good health and CMV-seronegative. The bases are TGCGCCAGCAGTTCCGGACTAGCGGGAGAAACGGATACGCAGTATTTT. The resulting protein is CASSSGLAGETDTQYF. The reference TRBV5-1 and TRBJ2-3 proteins fill in what lies around the CDR3, so the full variable domain reads KAGVTQTPRYLIKTRGQQVTLSCSPISGHRSVSWYQQTPGQGLQFLFEYFSETQRNKGNFPGRFSGRQFSNSRSEMNVSTLELGDSALYLCASSSGLAGETDTQYFGPGTRLTVL.